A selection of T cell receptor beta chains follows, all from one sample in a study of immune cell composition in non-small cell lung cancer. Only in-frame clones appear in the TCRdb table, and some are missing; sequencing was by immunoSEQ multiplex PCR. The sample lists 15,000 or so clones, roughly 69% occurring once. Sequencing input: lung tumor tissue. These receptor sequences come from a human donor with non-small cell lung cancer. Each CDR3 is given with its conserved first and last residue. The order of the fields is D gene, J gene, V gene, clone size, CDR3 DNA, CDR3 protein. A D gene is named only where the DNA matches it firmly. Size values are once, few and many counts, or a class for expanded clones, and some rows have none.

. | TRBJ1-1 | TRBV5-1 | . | TGCGCCAGCAGCTTGTTTGTGGACAATGAAGCTTTCTTT | CASSLFVDNEAFF
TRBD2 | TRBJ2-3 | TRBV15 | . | TGTGCCACCAGCTCCCGCCGGACTAGCTTCTTAGATACGCAGTATTTT | CATSSRRTSFLDTQYF
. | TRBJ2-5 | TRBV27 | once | TGTGCCAGCAAGATTCAGGGGCAAGAGACCCAGTACTTC | CASKIQGQETQYF
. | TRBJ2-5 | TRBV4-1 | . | TGCGCCAGCAGCCAAGCAAGGCGGGGGACCCAGTACTTC | CASSQARRGTQYF
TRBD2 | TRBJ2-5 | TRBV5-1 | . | TGCGCCAGCAGCTTGGATTTTGCGGGGGGGGAAGAGACCCAGTACTTC | CASSLDFAGGEETQYF
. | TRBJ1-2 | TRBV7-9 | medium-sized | TGTGCCAGCAGTCGGAACGACAGGACTAACTATGGCTACACCTTC | CASSRNDRTNYGYTF
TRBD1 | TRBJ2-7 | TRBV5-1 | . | TGCGCCAGCAGCTTGGCCCGTTCGACAGGGGAGGTCTACGAGCAGTACTTC | CASSLARSTGEVYEQYF
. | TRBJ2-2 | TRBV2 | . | TGTGCCAGCAGGGACAATGGGAACACCGGGGAGCTGTTTTTT | CASRDNGNTGELFF
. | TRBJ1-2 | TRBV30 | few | TGTGCCTGGACCACACGCGGGGGCGGCTACACCTTC | CAWTTRGGGYTF
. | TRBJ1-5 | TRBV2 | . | TGTGCCAGCAGTGACATCGGACTTCAGCCCCAGCATTTT | CASSDIGLQPQHF
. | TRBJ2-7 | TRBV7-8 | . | TGTGCCAGCAGCGCGCAGGGGGGCTACGAGCAGTACTTC | CASSAQGGYEQYF
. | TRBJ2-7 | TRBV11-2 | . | TGTGCCAGCAGCTTAGGAAGGACAGCCTACGAGCAGTACTTC | CASSLGRTAYEQYF
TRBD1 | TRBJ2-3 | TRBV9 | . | TGTGCCAGCAGCGTAGTGGGACAGCGCACAGATACGCAGTATTTT | CASSVVGQRTDTQYF
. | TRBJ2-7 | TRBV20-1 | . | TGCAGTGCTAGACCGGCCTACGAGCAGTACTTC | CSARPAYEQYF
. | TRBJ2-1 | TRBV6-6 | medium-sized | TGTGCCAGCAGTTACACTGATGAGCAGTTCTTC | CASSYTDEQFF
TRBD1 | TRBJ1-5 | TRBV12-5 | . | TGTGCTAGTGGTTTTGGACAGGGCGGGCAGCCCCAGCATTTT | CASGFGQGGQPQHF
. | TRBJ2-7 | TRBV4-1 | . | TGCGCCAGCAGCCCAGATTACAACGAGCAGTACTTC | CASSPDYNEQYF
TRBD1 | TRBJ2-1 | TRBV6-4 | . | TGTGCCAGCAGCGCCGGGACAGGGGGCAACAATGAGCAGTTCTTC | CASSAGTGGNNEQFF
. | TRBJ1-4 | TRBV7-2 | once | TGTGCCAGCAGCTCAACAGGGAGTCACGGTGAAAAACTGTTTTTT | CASSSTGSHGEKLFF
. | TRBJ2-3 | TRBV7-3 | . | TGTGCCAGCAGCTTATCCTGGGGGGAGGGCACAGATACGCAGTATTTT | CASSLSWGEGTDTQYF
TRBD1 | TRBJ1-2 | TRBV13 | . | TGTGCCAGCAGCCATAAATTCGGACAGGGGATCTATGGCTACACCTTC | CASSHKFGQGIYGYTF
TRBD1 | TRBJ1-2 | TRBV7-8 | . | TGTGCCAGCAGCTACAGGGGGCCGGGGGGCTACACCTTC | CASSYRGPGGYTF
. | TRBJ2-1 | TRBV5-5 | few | TGTGCCAGCAGTTCACGGGGGGCGAACCAGAATGAGCAGTTCTTC | CASSSRGANQNEQFF
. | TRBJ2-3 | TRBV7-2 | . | TGTGCCAGCAGCTCAGGGTTCACAGATACGCAGTATTTT | CASSSGFTDTQYF
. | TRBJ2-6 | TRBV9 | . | TGTGCCAGCGCAACTCACCCGTCCCCTAGAGTTAGCTCTGGGGCCAACGTCCTGACTTTC | CASATHPSPRVSSGANVLTF
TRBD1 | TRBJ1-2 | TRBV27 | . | TGTGCCAGCAGCTCCCTCTCCGGGACAGGGGGCGCGGGTGGCTACACCTTC | CASSSLSGTGGAGGYTF
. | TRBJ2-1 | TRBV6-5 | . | TGTGCCAGCAGTTACTCGGAGGGGGGGTACAATGAGCAGTTCTTC | CASSYSEGGYNEQFF
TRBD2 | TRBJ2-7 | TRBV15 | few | TGTGCCACCAGCAGGCAGGGAGGGCCCTACGAGCAGTACTTC | CATSRQGGPYEQYF
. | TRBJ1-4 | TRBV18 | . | TGTGCCAGCTCACTCGAGGCGCGGGGCGAAAAACTGTTTTTT | CASSLEARGEKLFF
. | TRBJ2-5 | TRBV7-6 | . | TGTGCCAGCAGCGCCGAACACTCGGGAGACCTAGAGACCCAGTACTTC | CASSAEHSGDLETQYF